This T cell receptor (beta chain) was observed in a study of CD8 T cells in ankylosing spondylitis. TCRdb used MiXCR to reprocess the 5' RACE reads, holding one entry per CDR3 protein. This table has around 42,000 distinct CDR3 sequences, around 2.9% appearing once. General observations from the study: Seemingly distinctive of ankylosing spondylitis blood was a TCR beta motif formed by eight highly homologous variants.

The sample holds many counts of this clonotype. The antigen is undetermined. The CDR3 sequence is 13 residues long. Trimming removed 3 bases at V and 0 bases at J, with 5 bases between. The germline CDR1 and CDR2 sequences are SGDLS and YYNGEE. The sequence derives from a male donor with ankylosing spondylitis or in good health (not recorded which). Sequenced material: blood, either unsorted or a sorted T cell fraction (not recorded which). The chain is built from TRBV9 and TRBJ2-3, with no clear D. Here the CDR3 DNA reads TGTGCCAGCAGCGCTATTAGCACAGATACGCAGTATTTT. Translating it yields CASSAISTDTQYF.